These T cell receptor beta chains were read from a single sample in a study of response to subunit inactivated influenza vaccine. TCRdb reanalysed the RT-PCR reads using MiXCR and keeps one entry per CDR3 protein. This sample carries about half a million distinct CDR3 sequences, under 9% of them seen once, and the ten largest clones take approximately 13%. Sequencing used PBMCs from blood, obtained 23 months after vaccination. The receptors shown here come from a man between 50 and 70 years old who received an inactivated influenza vaccine. The CDR3 runs from the conserved cysteine through the conserved F or W. Fields, in order: V gene, CDR3 length, D gene, clone size, J gene, CDR3 DNA, CDR3 protein. A D gene is named only where the DNA matches it firmly. For some rows the clone size is stated as once, few or many, or as a class when expanded; others skip it.

TRBV4-2	15	-	few	TRBJ1-4	TGTGCCAGCAGCCAAGGACAACAGGGAGGTGAAAAACTGTTTTTT	CASSQGQQGGEKLFF
TRBV11-2	19	-	-	TRBJ2-7	TGTGCCAGCAGCTCCACCGGACAGTGGGGTTATCAGGGAGTCTACGAGCAGTACTTC	CASSSTGQWGYQGVYEQYF
TRBV27	15	-	many	TRBJ1-1	TGTGCCAGCAGCCCAATCAGGGATCAGAACACTGAAGCTTTCTTT	CASSPIRDQNTEAFF
TRBV9	15	TRBD2	many	TRBJ2-1	TGTGCCAGCAGCGAGACTAGCGGGATCTACAATGAGCAGTTCTTC	CASSETSGIYNEQFF
TRBV4-2	18	TRBD2	few	TRBJ2-2	TGTGCCAGCAGCCAAGACGGGGGGAGGGCCGGGAACACCGGGGAGCTGTTTTTT	CASSQDGGRAGNTGELFF
TRBV5-1	14	-	-	TRBJ2-5	TGCGCCAGCAGCGGGGGGGGCCATCAAGAGACCCAGTACTTC	CASSGGGHQETQYF
TRBV5-1	13	-	many	TRBJ2-7	TGCGCCAGCAGCTTGGACAGGTCCTACGAGCAGTACTTC	CASSLDRSYEQYF
TRBV20-1	18	-	many	TRBJ2-1	TGCAGTGCTAGACAACAACCGCTGGCGGGCTTCCTCCTAAATGAGCAGTTCTTC	CSARQQPLAGFLLNEQFF
TRBV20-1	14	TRBD2	-	TRBJ2-7	TGCAGTGCTACCTTGACTAGCGGGAGACGCGAGCAGTACTTC	CSATLTSGRREQYF
TRBV20-1	14	TRBD1	few	TRBJ2-7	TGCAGTGCTCGAACCGGGACAGCTTCTTCCGAGCAGTACTTC	CSARTGTASSEQYF
TRBV5-1	19	TRBD1	few	TRBJ2-6	TGCGCCAGCGCGATCATACCGACAGGGGGCTATTCCTCGGCCAACGTCCTGACTTTC	CASAIIPTGGYSSANVLTF
TRBV29-1	12	-	-	TRBJ1-1	TGCAGCGTTGACGGACCGAACACTGAAGCTTTCTTT	CSVDGPNTEAFF
TRBV4-3	15	TRBD1	many	TRBJ2-1	TGCGCCAGCAGCCAGGACAGGGTCTCCTACAATGAGCAGTTCTTC	CASSQDRVSYNEQFF
TRBV20-1	12	-	many	TRBJ2-3	TGCAGTGCTCCGGGGCGCCCGGATACGCAGTATTTT	CSAPGRPDTQYF
TRBV3-1	14	TRBD1	many	TRBJ1-1	TGTGCCAGCAGCCAACACCGGACAGGGGAGGAAGCTTTCTTT	CASSQHRTGEEAFF
TRBV5-1	14	-	-	TRBJ1-1	TGCGCCAGCAGCGACGGTACTATGAACACTGAAGCTTTCTTT	CASSDGTMNTEAFF
TRBV6-2/TRBV6-3	17	TRBD1	many	TRBJ2-2	TGTGCCAGCAGCCCTCTTTTCGGGACAGGGGACACCGGGGAGCTGTTTTTT	CASSPLFGTGDTGELFF
TRBV12-3/TRBV12-4	17	TRBD2	-	TRBJ2-3	TGTGCCAGCAGCCTCCTTAGCGGGGGCACTAGCACAGATACGCAGTATTTT	CASSLLSGGTSTDTQYF
TRBV29-1	12	-	-	TRBJ2-1	TGCAGTTCTGGGGGTACCTACAATGAGCAGTTCTTC	CSSGGTYNEQFF
TRBV3-1	17	-	few	TRBJ2-2	TGTGCCAGCAGCCAAAGTGCCATCGCGGCCCTCACCGGGGAGCTGTTTTTT	CASSQSAIAALTGELFF
TRBV6-5	17	-	many	TRBJ2-5	TGTGCCAGCAGTTACTTGGCAGGCCGCATTTCGCAAGAGACCCAGTACTTC	CASSYLAGRISQETQYF
TRBV7-2	14	-	few	TRBJ1-1	TGTGCCAGCAGCCCAGGTCGGGGTGAAGGTGAAGCTTTCTTT	CASSPGRGEGEAFF
TRBV5-1	15	-	-	TRBJ2-1	TGCGCCAGCAGTTCCGACCCAGGGGTCTACAATGAGCAGTTCTTC	CASSSDPGVYNEQFF
TRBV20-1	14	TRBD2	few	TRBJ2-7	TGCAGTGCTATGGGACTAAATGTCGCGTACGAGCAGTACTTC	CSAMGLNVAYEQYF
TRBV20-1	13	-	few	TRBJ1-5	TGCAGTGCTAGTATCGAGAGCAATCAGCCCCAGCATTTT	CSASIESNQPQHF
TRBV12-3/TRBV12-4	13	-	-	TRBJ2-1	TGTGCCAGCAGTTTAGGGTCATGGGGCGAGCAGTTCTTC	CASSLGSWGEQFF
TRBV14	15	-	-	TRBJ1-2	TGTGCCAGCAGCCCACAGCCGCGGAAGAACTATGGCTACACCTTC	CASSPQPRKNYGYTF
TRBV4-3	15	-	-	TRBJ2-7	TGCGCCAGCAGCCAAGATCGGGGGACAACATACGAGCAGTACTTC	CASSQDRGTTYEQYF
TRBV20-1	15	-	many	TRBJ2-1	TGCAGTGCTAGAGACCCGGGAATGGGAGGCAATGAGCAGTTCTTC	CSARDPGMGGNEQFF
TRBV5-1	14	-	few	TRBJ2-7	TGCGCCAGCAGCTTGGCCACGGGGGGCCACGAGCAGTACTTC	CASSLATGGHEQYF
TRBV12-3/TRBV12-4	16	TRBD1	few	TRBJ1-1	TGTGCCAGCAAACTGACAGGGGGCTTATGGAACACTGAAGCTTTCTTT	CASKLTGGLWNTEAFF
TRBV3-1	14	TRBD1	many	TRBJ2-5	TGTGCCAGCAGCCAGGGACAGGGGGCAAAGACCCAGTACTTC	CASSQGQGAKTQYF
TRBV12-3/TRBV12-4	13	TRBD1	-	TRBJ2-7	TGTGGCAGCAGCCGGGACAGAAATTACGAGCAGTACTTC	CGSSRDRNYEQYF
TRBV12-3/TRBV12-4	13	TRBD2	few	TRBJ2-1	TGTGCCAGCACGGCGGGAGTCTACAATGAGCAGTTCTTC	CASTAGVYNEQFF
TRBV3-1	13	TRBD1	-	TRBJ2-7	TGTGCCAGCAGGCAAGCAGGGGGCTACGAGCAGTACTTC	CASRQAGGYEQYF